The next 17 T cell receptor beta chains were all read from a single sample in a study of blood T cell repertoires in COVID-19 (dated by TCRdb to 2018 to 2020). Libraries were constructed by the immunoSEQ multiplex PCR assay. TCRdb took over this immuneACCESS table, retaining in-frame rearrangements with V and J assigned. Such tables are incomplete; in checked studies, under half of the missing clones stem from an unresolved V gene, and the remainder is unexplained. The sample table holds around 250,000 clones, of which around 90% were seen once. The ten largest account for 0.7% of the sample. Source material: peripheral blood. Source of these receptors: a human donor in a cohort sampled during active COVID-19.

This CDR3 is CASSLAARSGTGNTIYF. CDR3 DNA: TGTGCCAGCAGTTTAGCTGCTAGGTCCGGGACTGGAAACACCATATATTTT. This rearrangement joins TRBV28 to TRBJ1-3; D ambiguous. Per germline, CDR1 MDHEN and CDR2 SYDVKM. CDR3 length: 17 residues. The V end was cut by 2 bases, the J end by 2 bases, with 16 bases between.

The rearrangement joins TRBV24-1 to TRBJ1-1, with 8 bases identical to TRBD1. Germline values: CDR1 KGHDR, CDR2 SFDVKD. CDR3 length: 15 residues. Trimming cost V 9 bases and J 7 bases; bases outside gene matches: 15. CDR3 protein: CATADRGSKRGEAFF. DNA for the CDR3: TGTGCCACCGCCGACAGGGGCTCGAAGCGGGGTGAAGCTTTCTTT.

The gene calls are TRBV27 and TRBJ2-7, with D possibly matching TRBD2 (6 bases). V dropped 6 bases and J dropped 0 bases, with 15 bases sitting between them. Germline-derived CDR1 and CDR2 are MNHEY and SMNVEV (reference sequence). This CDR3 comprises 15 residues. The CDR3 DNA follows: TGTGCCAGCAGCCCGGGGGTGCGGCCCTCCTACGAGCAGTACTTC. Amino acids: CASSPGVRPSYEQYF.

The chain is built from TRBV24-1 and TRBJ1-2; 7 nucleotides agree with TRBD1. The length of the CDR3 is 14 residues. Trimming at V came to 3 bases and at J to 4 bases, leaving 4 bases not matched to a gene. Germline V lookup: CDR1 KGHDR, CDR2 SFDVKD. The CDR3 loop is CATSDEGGSYGYTF. DNA for the CDR3: TGTGCCACCAGTGATGAAGGGGGCTCCTATGGCTACACCTTC.

V usage is TRBV3-1 (or the pseudogene TRBV3-2) and J usage is TRBJ1-5; D gene ambiguous. This CDR3 is 13 amino acids long. Per germline, CDR1 LGHDT and CDR2 YNNKEL (reference sequence). V gave up 2 bases and J gave up 7 bases, with 9 bases separating them. The CDR3 spells CASSQWVRQPQHF. The CDR3 DNA is TGTGCCAGCAGCCAATGGGTGAGGCAGCCCCAGCATTTT.

The chain links TRBV19 to TRBJ1-4; 8 nucleotides align to TRBD1. Germline values: CDR1 LNHDA, CDR2 SQIVND (reference sequence). The CDR3 length is 15 residues. J gave up 6 bases and V 1 base, and 4 bases lay outside the gene matches. In DNA, the CDR3 is TGTGCCAGTAGTATAGTAGGACAGGGCCATGAAAAACTGTTTTTT. As protein: CASSIVGQGHEKLFF.

The V and J genes are TRBV5-1 and TRBJ2-3; D is perhaps TRBD1 (5 bases). Germline-derived CDR1 and CDR2 are SGHRS and YFSETQ. V lost 1 base, J lost 3 bases, and 21 bases lay in between. This CDR3 region has 18 residues. The CDR3 loop reads CASSLFSIMAGSTDTQYF. In DNA, the CDR3 is TGCGCCAGCAGCTTGTTTTCGATCATGGCAGGGTCAACAGATACGCAGTATTTT. Supplemented by reference TRBV5-1 and TRBJ2-3, the full variable domain reads KAGVTQTPRYLIKTRGQQVTLSCSPISGHRSVSWYQQTPGQGLQFLFEYFSETQRNKGNFPGRFSGRQFSNSRSEMNVSTLELGDSALYLCASSLFSIMAGSTDTQYFGPGTRLTVL.

The chain carries TRBV7-9 and TRBJ1-1; TRBD1 matches at 9 bases. The CDR3 has 16 amino acids. Germline V gives CDR1 SEHNR, CDR2 FQNEAQ (reference sequence). The trim removed 1 base at V and 3 bases at J, leaving 6 bases unmatched. The CDR3 spells CASSLGDRGWDTEAFF. CDR3 nucleotide sequence: TGTGCCAGCAGCTTAGGAGACAGGGGGTGGGACACTGAAGCTTTCTTT.

The genes are TRBV7-9 and TRBJ2-7, with 8 bases lining up with TRBD1. The CDR3 totals 15 residues. The V gene's germline CDR1 is SEHNR and CDR2 FQNEAQ (reference sequence). V lost 2 bases, J lost 0 bases, and 3 bases stayed unmatched. The CDR3 protein is CASSLQGASSYEQYF. DNA for the CDR3: TGTGCCAGCAGCTTACAGGGGGCTAGCTCCTACGAGCAGTACTTC.

V gene TRBV6-6 combines with J gene TRBJ2-7, with 11 nucleotides matching TRBD2. Germline V gene lookup returns CDR1 MNHNY and CDR2 SVGAGI (reference sequence). The CDR3 loop spans 14 amino acids. After removal of 7 bases from V and 4 bases from J, the junction contained 6 bases not matched to a gene. DNA for the CDR3: TGTGCCAGCACCCCGACTAGCGGGGTATACGAGCAGTACTTC. It translates to CASTPTSGVYEQYF.

V usage is TRBV5-1 and J usage is TRBJ2-3, with D perhaps TRBD2 (6 bases). V was clipped by 4 bases and J by 0 bases, with 18 bases between them. Germline-derived CDR1 and CDR2 are SGHRS and YFSETQ. The CDR3 extends over 17 amino acids. CDR3 protein: CASSGRLASGSTDTQYF. The CDR3 region has the DNA TGCGCCAGCAGCGGCCGTTTGGCGAGCGGGAGCACAGATACGCAGTATTTT.

V gene TRBV29-1 combines with J gene TRBJ2-7; 7 bases are a match to TRBD1. Looked up from germline, CDR1 is SQVTM and CDR2 is ANQGSEA. V was clipped by 5 bases and J by 2 bases; unmatched bases: 12. This CDR3 comprises 15 residues. The CDR3 nucleotides are TGCAGCGTTAAACTTAAAGGGACAGAACCCTACGAGCAGTACTTC. Residues: CSVKLKGTEPYEQYF.

This rearrangement joins TRBV7-6 to TRBJ2-5, with D maybe TRBD2 (5 bases). V lost 0 bases and J lost 2, with 16 bases in between. The CDR3 loop spans 17 amino acids. Germline V CDR1 and CDR2: SGHVS, FNYEAQ. The CDR3 reads CASSLALDSGMQETQYF. CDR3 DNA sequence: TGTGCCAGCAGCTTAGCTCTGGACTCCGGTATGCAAGAGACCCAGTACTTC.

The chain uses TRBV28 and TRBJ1-1, with D maybe TRBD1 (6 bases). Trimming removed 7 bases at V and 9 bases at J, with 9 bases between. The CDR3 has 10 residues. CDR1 and CDR2 (germline): MDHEN, SYDVKM. DNA for the CDR3: TGTGCCAGCAATACAGGGAAAGCTTTCTTT. Its translation: CASNTGKAFF.

The chain carries TRBV19 and TRBJ2-7; the D is unclear. The CDR3 extends over 13 amino acids. V was clipped by 5 bases and J by 3 bases, with 11 bases between them. Germline CDR1 reads LNHDA; CDR2 reads SQIVND (reference sequence). The CDR3: CASSGNSRYEQYF. The DNA of the CDR3 is TGTGCCAGTAGTGGAAACAGCCGCTACGAGCAGTACTTC.

The chain has TRBV5-8 and TRBJ2-3; 10 bases line up with TRBD2. With V trimmed by 4 bases and J by 1 base, 12 bases remained unmatched. The CDR3 totals 18 residues. In germline, CDR1 is SGHTS, CDR2 YDEGEE. The CDR3 sequence is CASSPGASGGTGTDTQYF. The CDR3 bases are TGTGCCAGCAGCCCCGGGGCTAGCGGGGGAACGGGCACAGATACGCAGTATTTT. Looking up the rest from reference TRBV5-8 and TRBJ2-3 gives the full variable domain: EAGVTQSPTHLIKTRGQQATLRCSPISGHTSVYWYQQALGLGLQFLLWYDEGEERNRGNFPPRFSGRQFPNYSSELNVNALELEDSALYLCASSPGASGGTGTDTQYFGPGTRLTVL.

Many counts were recorded for this clone. The V gene is TRBV6-4, the J gene TRBJ2-2, with unresolved D. Germline V lookup: CDR1 MRHNA, CDR2 SNTAGT. The V gene lost 3 bases and the J gene lost 2 bases, with 4 bases spanning the gap. The CDR3 totals 13 residues. The CDR3 DNA sequence: TGTGCCAGCAGTGAATCAAACACCGGGGAGCTGTTTTTT. Its translation: CASSESNTGELFF.